Below, 19 T cell receptor beta chains from the same sample are listed, as sequenced in a study of long-term antiretroviral therapy in people with HIV. With survey level as its setting, the immunoSEQ assay was v3.0. TCRdb's copy holds only in-frame clones and misses some; the assay was immunoSEQ multiplex PCR. The data contain tens of thousands of clones, approximately 80% of them seen just once; the ten biggest clones take up approximately 5.1%. Sequenced here: unsorted PBMCs, sampled 0.3 years after starting antiretroviral therapy. These receptors came from a man between 45 and 60 years old with HIV.

The chain recombines TRBV10-3 with TRBJ1-1, with a tentative D call TRBD1 (5 bases). V lost 5 bases and J 7 bases, leaving 17 bases between the germline ends. The CDR3 runs 14 residues. Germline V gives CDR1 ENHRY, CDR2 SYGVKD. The CDR3 sequence is CAISRGGAVGEAFF. DNA of the CDR3: TGTGCCATCAGTCGCGGGGGAGCCGTGGGTGAAGCTTTCTTT.

The chain uses TRBV2 and TRBJ2-3; TRBD2 agrees at 8 bases. The germline V gene has CDR1 SNHLY and CDR2 FYNNEI. J gave up 3 bases and V 5 bases, and 7 bases lay outside the gene matches. The CDR3 is 15 amino acids. The CDR3 reads CASSPSRGRTDTQYF. CDR3 bases: TGTGCCAGCAGTCCCTCACGCGGGAGGACAGATACGCAGTATTTT.

The chain uses TRBV7-3 and TRBJ1-1; TRBD1 aligns across 7 bases. Per the germline V gene, CDR1 is SGHTA and CDR2 is FQGTGA. Unmatched junction bases numbered 8, after V lost 8 bases and J lost 5 bases. This CDR3 comprises 13 residues. The CDR3 DNA is TGTGCCAGCGGACTGACAGGGAGGACTGAAGCTTTCTTT. Amino acid sequence: CASGLTGRTEAFF.

The chain employs TRBV25-1 and TRBJ2-7; 7 nucleotides align to TRBD1. Per the germline V gene, CDR1 is MGHDK and CDR2 is SYGVNS. The CDR3 is 13 residues long. J lost 2 bases, V lost 4 bases, and 2 bases had no gene match. CDR3 sequence reads: CASSAGTAYEQYF. Written as DNA, the CDR3 is TGTGCCAGCAGTGCCGGGACAGCCTACGAGCAGTACTTC.

This rearrangement joins TRBV5-6 to TRBJ1-2; 7 nucleotides line up with TRBD1. The V gene end was trimmed by 0 bases and the J gene end by 8 bases; junction bases not matched to a gene: 7. Germline values: CDR1 SGHDT, CDR2 YYEEEE. CDR3 length: 14 residues. CDR3 residues: CASSLERTGDGYTF. DNA for the CDR3: TGTGCCAGCAGCTTGGAAAGGACAGGCGACGGCTACACCTTC.

The V and J genes are TRBV30 and TRBJ1-2, with D unresolved. Trimming cost V 0 bases and J 8 bases, with 13 bases left between them. CDR1 GTSNPN and CDR2 SVGIG come from the germline V gene (reference sequence). The CDR3 has 13 amino acids. The CDR3 loop is CAWSVWQSSGYTF. DNA for the CDR3: TGTGCCTGGAGTGTATGGCAGAGCTCCGGCTACACCTTC.

This chain uses TRBV6-5 with TRBJ1-1, with D tentatively TRBD1 (5 bases). This CDR3 contains 11 residues. Germline CDR1 reads MNHEY; CDR2 reads SVGAGI. Trimming took off 6 bases at V and 10 bases at J, with 12 bases between the two ends. CDR3 in DNA: TGTGCCAGCAGCCACGGGGGGGGAGCTTTCTTT. Translated: CASSHGGGAFF.

The V call is TRBV19, the J call TRBJ1-4; D perhaps matches TRBD1 (5 bases). This CDR3 has 15 residues. The V gene's germline CDR1 is LNHDA and CDR2 SQIVND (reference sequence). V dropped 4 bases and J dropped 7 bases, with 16 bases sitting between them. The CDR3 DNA is TGTGCCAGTAGTACGGGACCTCTCGGAAGTGAAAAACTGTTTTTT. This codes for CASSTGPLGSEKLFF.

The J gene is TRBJ2-3, the V gene TRBV15; D unresolved. CDR1 LNHNV and CDR2 YYDKDF come from the germline V gene (reference sequence). The V gene lost 5 bases and the J gene lost 0 bases, with 12 bases spanning the gap. The CDR3 runs to 15 residues. The CDR3 here is CATSPRKFSTDTQYF. The CDR3 DNA reads as TGTGCCACCAGCCCTCGGAAGTTTAGCACAGATACGCAGTATTTT.

V is TRBV4-1 and J is TRBJ1-4, with D perhaps TRBD1 (6 bases). The CDR3 is 15 amino acids. CDR1 and CDR2 from the germline V gene are MGHRA and YSYEKL. V lost 2 bases, J lost 0 bases, and 7 bases lay in between. CDR3 sequence reads: CASSQPGATNEKLFF. CDR3 DNA: TGCGCCAGCAGCCAACCAGGGGCAACTAATGAAAAACTGTTTTTT.

This clone was found a few times. The CDR3 spells CASSVGGLGYTF. The CDR3 DNA reads TGTGCCAGCAGCGTAGGTGGCCTTGGCTACACCTTC. The V call is TRBV9, the J call TRBJ1-2; no clear D gene. Germline V gene lookup returns CDR1 SGDLS and CDR2 YYNGEE. The CDR3 loop spans 12 amino acids. V was clipped by 0 bases and J by 7 bases, with 7 bases between them.

The chain is built from TRBV28 and TRBJ1-1; D gene uncertain. Trimming took off 3 bases at V and 8 bases at J, with 13 bases between the two ends. From germline, CDR1 is MDHEN and CDR2 SYDVKM. This CDR3 contains 13 residues. CDR3 DNA sequence: TGTGCCAGCAGTTTTAACGTCGTCCCCGAAGCTTTCTTT. It yields the protein CASSFNVVPEAFF.

The gene calls are TRBV7-9 and TRBJ1-3; TRBD1 might be the D (5 bases). The V end was cut by 4 bases, the J end by 2 bases, with 6 bases between. This CDR3 contains 13 residues. The germline gives CDR1 SEHNR, CDR2 FQNEAQ (reference sequence). The CDR3 DNA sequence: TGTGCCAGCAGCTCAGGGACTGGAAACACCATATATTTT. Its protein product is CASSSGTGNTIYF.

The J gene is TRBJ1-1, the V gene TRBV4-3; D remains unclear. CDR1 and CDR2 from the germline V gene are LGHNA and YSLEER. V was cut by 0 bases and J by 3 bases, with 8 bases left in between. The CDR3 is made up of 14 amino acids. This CDR3 is CASSQEKFYTEAFF. The CDR3 DNA reads as TGCGCCAGCAGCCAAGAGAAATTCTACACTGAAGCTTTCTTT.

The chain links TRBV21-1 to TRBJ2-1; TRBD2 is the table's D call and was not checked against the DNA. TRBV21-1 is labeled a pseudogene. The CDR3 totals 17 residues. The CDR3 nucleotides are TGTGCCAGCAGCAGTTATGATTCCTCCTATTCCTACAATGAGCAGTTCTTC. It codes for CASSSYDSSYSYNEQFF.

This rearrangement joins TRBV18 to TRBJ2-7; a weak D match, TRBD1 (6 bases). The CDR3 runs to 13 residues. Germline assignment: CDR1 KGHSH and CDR2 LQKENI. Trimming took off 5 bases at V and 5 bases at J, with 13 bases between the two ends. CDR3 sequence: CASSGGTRDEQYF. The DNA for the CDR3 is TGTGCCAGCTCAGGGGGCACCCGGGACGAGCAGTACTTC.

The table lists this clone with a count of one. The chain joins TRBV11-1 to TRBJ2-7; D is unresolved. V shed 5 bases and J shed 5 bases, with 10 bases lying between them. The CDR3 is 12 amino acids. Germline V lookup: CDR1 SGHAT, CDR2 FQDESV (reference sequence). CDR3 coding DNA: TGTGCCAGCAGCCGCTTTGTCGACGAGCAGTACTTC. Its protein is CASSRFVDEQYF.

This clone is medium-sized in the sample. The chain is built from TRBV7-9 and TRBJ2-7, with 10 bases matching TRBD2. The CDR3 spans 14 residues. V shed 4 bases, J shed 4 bases, and the junction held 4 bases outside the gene matches. Germline V CDR1 and CDR2: SEHNR, FQNEAQ (reference sequence). The CDR3 DNA reads as TGTGCCAGCAGCTCGGGACTAGCGATATACGAGCAGTACTTC. It codes for CASSSGLAIYEQYF.

The chain is built from TRBV30 and TRBJ1-5; D uncertain. Germline V gene data show CDR1 as GTSNPN and CDR2 as SVGIG (reference sequence). The CDR3 runs to 13 residues. Trimming cost V 7 bases and J 9 bases, with 19 bases left between them. CDR3 DNA: TGTGCCTACACGACCGACCCCCAAGTGCCCCAGCATTTT. Protein product: CAYTTDPQVPQHF.